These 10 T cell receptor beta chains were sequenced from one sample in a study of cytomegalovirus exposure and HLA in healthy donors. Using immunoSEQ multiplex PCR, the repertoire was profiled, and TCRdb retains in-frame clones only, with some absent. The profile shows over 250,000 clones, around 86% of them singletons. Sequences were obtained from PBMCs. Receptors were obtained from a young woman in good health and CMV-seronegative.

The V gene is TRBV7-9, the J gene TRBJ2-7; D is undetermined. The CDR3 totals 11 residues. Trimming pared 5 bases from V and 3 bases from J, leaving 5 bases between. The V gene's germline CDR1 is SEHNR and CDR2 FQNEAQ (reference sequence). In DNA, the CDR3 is TGTGCCAGCAGCCCTTTCTACGAGCAGTACTTC. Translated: CASSPFYEQYF.

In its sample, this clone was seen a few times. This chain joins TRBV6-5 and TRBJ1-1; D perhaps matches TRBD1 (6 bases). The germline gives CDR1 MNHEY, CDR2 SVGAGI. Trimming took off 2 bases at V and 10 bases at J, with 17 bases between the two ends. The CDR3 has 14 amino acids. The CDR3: CASSYQQGLGSAFF. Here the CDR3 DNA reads TGTGCCAGCAGTTACCAACAGGGTTTAGGATCAGCTTTCTTT.

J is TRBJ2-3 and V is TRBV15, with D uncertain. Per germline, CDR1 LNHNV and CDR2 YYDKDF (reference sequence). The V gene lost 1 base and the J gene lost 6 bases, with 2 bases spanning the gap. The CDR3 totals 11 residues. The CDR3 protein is CATSRADTQYF. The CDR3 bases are TGTGCCACCAGCAGAGCGGATACGCAGTATTTT.

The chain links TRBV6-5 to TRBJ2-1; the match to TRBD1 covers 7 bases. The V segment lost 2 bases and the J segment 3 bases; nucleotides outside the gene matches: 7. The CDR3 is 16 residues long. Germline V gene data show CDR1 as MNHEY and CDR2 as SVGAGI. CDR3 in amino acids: CASSYRGQTNYNEQFF. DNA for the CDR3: TGTGCCAGCAGTTACCGGGGACAGACGAACTACAATGAGCAGTTCTTC.

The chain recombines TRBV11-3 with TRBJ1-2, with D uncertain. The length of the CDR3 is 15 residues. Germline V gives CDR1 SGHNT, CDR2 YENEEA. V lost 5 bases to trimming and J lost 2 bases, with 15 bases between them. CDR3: CASSRGVGSNYGYTF. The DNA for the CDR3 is TGTGCCAGCAGCCGCGGGGTTGGATCAAACTATGGCTACACCTTC. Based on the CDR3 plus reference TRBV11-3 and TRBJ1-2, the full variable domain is EAGVVQSPRYKIIEKKQPVAFWCNPISGHNTLYWYLQNLGQGPELLIRYENEEAVDDSQLPKDRFSAERLKGVDSTLKIQPAELGDSAVYLCASSRGVGSNYGYTFGSGTRLTVV.

The CDR3 loop is CASSQRTADSSGANVLTF. CDR3 DNA: TGCGCCAGCAGCCAGAGGACAGCCGATAGCTCTGGGGCCAACGTCCTGACTTTC. This chain links TRBV4-3 with TRBJ2-6; tentatively, D is TRBD1 (6 bases). CDR1 and CDR2 from the germline V gene are LGHNA and YSLEER. This CDR3 spans 18 amino acids. Between the trimmed V and J ends, which lost 3 bases and 0 bases, there was a span of 15 bases.

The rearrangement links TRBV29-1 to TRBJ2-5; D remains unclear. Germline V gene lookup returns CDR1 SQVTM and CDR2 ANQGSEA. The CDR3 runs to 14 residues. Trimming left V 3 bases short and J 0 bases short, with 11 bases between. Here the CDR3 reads CSVDVAGHQETQYF. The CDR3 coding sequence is TGCAGCGTTGATGTGGCAGGCCACCAAGAGACCCAGTACTTC. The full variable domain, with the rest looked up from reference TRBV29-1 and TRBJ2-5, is SAVISQKPSRDICQRGTSLTIQCQVDSQVTMMFWYRQQPGQSLTLIATANQGSEATYESGFVIDKFPISRPNLTFSTLTVSNMSPEDSSIYLCSVDVAGHQETQYFGPGTRLLVL.

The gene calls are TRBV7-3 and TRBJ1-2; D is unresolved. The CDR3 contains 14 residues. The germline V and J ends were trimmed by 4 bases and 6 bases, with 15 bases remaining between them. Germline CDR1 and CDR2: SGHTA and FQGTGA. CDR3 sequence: CASSSTGGIDGYTF. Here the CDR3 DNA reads TGTGCCAGCAGCTCGACGGGTGGAATAGATGGCTACACCTTC.

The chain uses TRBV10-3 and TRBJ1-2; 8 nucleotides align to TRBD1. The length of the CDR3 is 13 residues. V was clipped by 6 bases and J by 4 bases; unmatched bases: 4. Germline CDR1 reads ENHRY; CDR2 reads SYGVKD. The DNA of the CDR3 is TGTGCCATCAGAGGGACAGGCCCCTATGGCTACACCTTC. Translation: CAIRGTGPYGYTF.

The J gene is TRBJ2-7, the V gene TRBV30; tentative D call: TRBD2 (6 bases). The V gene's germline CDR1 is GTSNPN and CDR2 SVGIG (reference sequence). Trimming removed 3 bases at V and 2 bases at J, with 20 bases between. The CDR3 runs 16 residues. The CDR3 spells CAWSPRGLPRPYEQYF. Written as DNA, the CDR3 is TGTGCCTGGAGCCCTAGGGGACTTCCCCGACCCTACGAGCAGTACTTC.